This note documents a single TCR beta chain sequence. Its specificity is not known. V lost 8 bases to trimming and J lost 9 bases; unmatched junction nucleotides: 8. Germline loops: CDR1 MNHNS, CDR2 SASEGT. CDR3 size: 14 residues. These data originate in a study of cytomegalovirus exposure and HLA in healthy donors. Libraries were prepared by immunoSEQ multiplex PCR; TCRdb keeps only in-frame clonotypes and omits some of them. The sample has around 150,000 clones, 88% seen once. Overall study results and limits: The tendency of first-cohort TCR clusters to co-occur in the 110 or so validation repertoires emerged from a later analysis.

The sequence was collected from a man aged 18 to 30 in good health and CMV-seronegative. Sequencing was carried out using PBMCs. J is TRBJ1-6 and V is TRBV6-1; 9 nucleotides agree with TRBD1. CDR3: CASLQGAPGSPLHF. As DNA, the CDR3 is TGTGCCAGCCTACAGGGGGCGCCCGGTTCACCCCTCCACTTT.